A single sample gave rise to the 13 T cell receptor beta chains below, sequenced in a study of blood T cell repertoires in COVID-19. The repertoire was sequenced with immunoSEQ multiplex PCR; TCRdb's copy has only in-frame clones and lacks some. The data contain 45,000 or so clones, about 88% of them singletons. Sequenced input: peripheral blood. All receptors come from a man aged 65-85 years with active COVID-19.

The rearrangement links TRBV6-2 or TRBV6-3 to TRBJ2-7, with D perhaps TRBD1 (6 bases). V lost 6 bases to trimming and J lost 2 bases, with 11 bases between them. The CDR3 covers 13 residues. Per the germline V gene, CDR1 is MNHEY and CDR2 is SVGEGT. The CDR3 here is CASSSRTAYEQYF. CDR3 DNA: TGTGCCAGCAGCTCCAGGACAGCCTACGAGCAGTACTTC.

This rearrangement joins TRBV7-6 to TRBJ2-1; D is undetermined. The CDR3 consists of 13 residues. Trimming stripped 2 bases from V and 8 bases from J, with 10 bases between. The germline V gene encodes CDR1 SGHVS and CDR2 FNYEAQ. CDR3 DNA sequence: TGTGCCAGCAGCTTAAATTTCCTTTATGAGCAGTTCTTC. As protein: CASSLNFLYEQFF.

V gene TRBV12-3 or TRBV12-4 combines with J gene TRBJ2-7; possibly TRBD1 for D (6 bases). This CDR3 spans 13 amino acids. V lost 6 bases and J 4 bases, leaving 13 bases between the germline ends. DNA for the CDR3: TGTGCCAGCAGACAGGGAACTCTTTACGAGCAGTACTTC. It translates to CASRQGTLYEQYF.

The gene calls are TRBV18 and TRBJ2-5; TRBD1 might be the D (6 bases). V lost 3 bases, J lost 5 bases, and 13 bases lay in between. Germline V gene data show CDR1 as KGHSH and CDR2 as LQKENI. CDR3 length: 14 residues. In nucleotides, the CDR3 is TGTGCCAGCTCACCTCTGAGCAGGGGTGAGACCCAGTACTTC. Translation gives CASSPLSRGETQYF.

The rearrangement uses TRBV6-4 and TRBJ2-1; the match to TRBD1 covers 9 bases. The CDR3 has 16 residues. With 6 bases clipped from V and 1 base from J, the junction kept 7 bases outside the gene matches. Germline CDR1 is MRHNA and CDR2 is SNTAGT. CDR3 nucleotide sequence: TGTGCCAGCAGCGAAACCGGGACAGGGTCCTACAATGAGCAGTTCTTC. This gives the protein CASSETGTGSYNEQFF.

V is TRBV3-1 (or the pseudogene TRBV3-2) and J is TRBJ2-6; no clear D gene. There are 13 residues in the CDR3. Germline CDR1 LGHDT, CDR2 YNNKEL (reference sequence). V lost 4 bases and J 1 base, leaving 2 bases between the germline ends. CDR3 nucleotide sequence: TGTGCCAGCAGCCCTTCTGGGGCCAACGTCCTGACTTTC. It is translated as CASSPSGANVLTF.

The V gene is TRBV6-6, the J gene TRBJ2-1; 7 bases are shared with TRBD2. CDR1 MNHNY and CDR2 SVGAGI come from the germline V gene (reference sequence). The CDR3 extends over 15 amino acids. V lost 6 bases to trimming and J lost 9 bases; unmatched junction nucleotides: 14. CDR3 in DNA: TGTGCCAGCAGACCGATCCAAGGACTAGTTGGTGAGCAGTTCTTC. Amino acids: CASRPIQGLVGEQFF.

The J gene is TRBJ2-2, the V gene TRBV6-2 or TRBV6-3; D call uncertain. The CDR3 loop spans 13 amino acids. Trimming left V 6 bases short and J 6 bases short, with 11 bases between. CDR1 and CDR2 from the germline V gene are MNHEY and SVGEGT. The CDR3 coding sequence is TGTGCCAGCAGCCCCCCGGTTCCCGGGGAGCTGTTTTTT. Amino acids: CASSPPVPGELFF.

The V call is TRBV19, the J call TRBJ1-1; D is undetermined. Germline V gene lookup returns CDR1 LNHDA and CDR2 SQIVND (reference sequence). Trimming removed 2 bases from V and 4 bases from J, with 5 bases in between. The CDR3 totals 12 residues. The DNA for the CDR3 is TGTGCCAGTAGTATAACTAGCACTGAAGCTTTCTTT. This gives the protein CASSITSTEAFF.

V usage is TRBV6-4 and J usage is TRBJ2-3; no firm D call. The CDR3 covers 13 residues. Trimming took 4 bases from V and 4 from J, leaving 9 bases between them. Germline loops: CDR1 MRHNA, CDR2 SNTAGT. CDR3 nucleotide sequence: TGTGCCAGCAGTGCCGAGCTAGCAGATACGCAGTATTTT. It codes for CASSAELADTQYF.

J is TRBJ2-3 and V is TRBV10-1; 9 bases are shared with TRBD2. Per the germline V gene, CDR1 is WNHNN and CDR2 is SYGVQD (reference sequence). This CDR3 is 16 amino acids long. Trimming removed 0 bases from V and 7 bases from J; junction bases left unmatched: 8. CDR3 residues: CASSESAAGGPYTQYF. The CDR3 DNA follows: TGCGCCAGCAGTGAGTCGGCAGCGGGGGGACCATATACGCAGTATTTT.

The chain combines TRBV4-1 with TRBJ1-1; no clear D. Between the trimmed V and J ends, which lost 0 bases and 6 bases, there was a span of 11 bases. There are 14 residues in the CDR3. Per the germline V gene, CDR1 is MGHRA and CDR2 is YSYEKL. CDR3 protein: CASSQDSSGSEAFF. In nucleotides, the CDR3 is TGCGCCAGCAGCCAAGATTCATCAGGTTCTGAAGCTTTCTTT.

The gene calls are TRBV4-2 and TRBJ2-3; 11 nucleotides agree with TRBD2. The V segment lost 1 base and the J segment 4 bases; nucleotides outside the gene matches: 10. The length of the CDR3 is 18 residues. Germline lookup yields CDR1 LGHNA and CDR2 YNFKEQ. CDR3 in amino acids: CASSQVVSGGVFADTQYF. DNA for the CDR3: TGTGCCAGCAGCCAAGTGGTTAGCGGGGGGGTTTTCGCAGATACGCAGTATTTT.